This T cell receptor beta chain appears in the sequencing data of a study of monozygotic twins with inflammatory bowel disease. General study findings and limits: IBD patients share fewer clonotypes with other people than healthy twins do, especially with disease activity. Limited power may explain why concordant and discordant twins showed no difference in repertoire similarity.

The CDR3 is 13 residues long. Germline CDR1 reads MDHEN; CDR2 reads SYDVKM. As for this clonotype: Its matching antigen is unknown.

It was roughly 3,500 ng of total RNA that each TCR library used. Researchers ran eight separate cDNA reactions for each sample. TCRdb re-called the 5' RACE reads and gives one entry per CDR3 protein, without DNA. The listing contains approximately 400,000 distinct CDR3 sequences. The specimen was blood. This receptor was identified in a human donor with ulcerative colitis or Crohn's disease, or a healthy co-twin of an affected twin (not recorded which). The rearrangement links TRBV28 to TRBJ2-2. CDR3: CASRSGTTGELFF.